One TCR beta chain is described in this entry. Assay used: immunoSEQ multiplex PCR; TCRdb lists only in-frame clones, some missing. This sample has roughly 220,000 clones, with around 89% found just once. The source of the sample is a study of blood T cell repertoires in COVID-19. Trimming cost V 5 bases and J 1 base; bases outside gene matches: 7. The CDR3 length is 15 residues. From germline, CDR1 is SGHAT and CDR2 FQNNGV. Allocation to cohorts depended on clinical history reported by the participants. Exposed enrollees encountered a COVID-19 case at some point within 2 weeks before study entry. Source material: PBMCs or T cells enriched from blood (not recorded which). This TCR was recovered from a man aged 30 to 45 who had been exposed to COVID-19. The V call is TRBV11-2, the J call TRBJ2-5; TRBD1 matches 7 bases. For the CDR3, the DNA is TGTGCCAGCAGCCACGGTACAGGGGCCCAAGAGACCCAGTACTTC. Its protein is CASSHGTGAQETQYF.